The source of this TCR beta chain is a study of response to subunit inactivated influenza vaccine listed by TCRdb under 2018. Regarding the study in general: Deep quantitative T cell receptor repertoire profiling was used in the study to track responses to a trivalent subunit inactivated influenza vaccine. The research as a whole found: It was suggested by the authors that each seasonal influenza vaccination may recruit only a limited number of new T cells.

Only a few counts were recorded for this clonotype. There is no known antigen for this receptor. No base quality values were provided; no much bigger clone lies one nucleotide off. The germline V gene provides CDR1 SGDLS and CDR2 YYNGEE. The CDR3 measures 16 amino acids from cysteine to phenylalanine. Solely the CDR3 DNA is kept, with 48 bases framed from the first base. V and J lose 2 bases and 2 bases, and a span of 15 bases separates them. The method was RT-PCR. Sequencer: Illumina HiSeq 2500. TCRdb's own reprocessing of the public reads used fastp at Q25 and MiXCR and kept productive beta chains. A single entry per CDR3 protein holds the most common genes and DNA from its merged rows. The sample records about 170,000 distinct CDR3 sequences, about 10% of which are singletons. Clones ranked in the top ten supply roughly a third of the sample.

This sequence was found in a man aged 45-69 years who received an inactivated influenza vaccine. Donor details come from another sample of the same person, matched by shared clones. The sequences come from CD8+ T cells sorted from PBMCs, collected around 25 months after vaccination. The V and J genes are TRBV9 and TRBJ2-3; the D call is tentative, TRBD1 or TRBD2, as each matches 5 bases. This receptor carries the CDR3 CASSVEGGTNTDTQYF. The sequenced DNA is TGTGCCAGCAGCGTTGAGGGTGGGACCAACACAGATACGCAGTATTTT.